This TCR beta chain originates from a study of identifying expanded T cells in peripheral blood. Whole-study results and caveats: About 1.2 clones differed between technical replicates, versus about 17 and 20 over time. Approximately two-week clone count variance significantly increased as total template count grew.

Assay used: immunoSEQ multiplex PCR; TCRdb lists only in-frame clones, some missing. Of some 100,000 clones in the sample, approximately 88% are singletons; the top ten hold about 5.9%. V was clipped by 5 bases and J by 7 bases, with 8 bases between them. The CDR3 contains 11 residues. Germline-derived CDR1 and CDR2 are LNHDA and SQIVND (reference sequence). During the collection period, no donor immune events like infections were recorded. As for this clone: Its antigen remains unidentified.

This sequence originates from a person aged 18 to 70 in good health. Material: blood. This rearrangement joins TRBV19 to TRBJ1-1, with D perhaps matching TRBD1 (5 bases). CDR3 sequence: CASSRGIEAFF. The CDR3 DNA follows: TGTGCCAGTAGTCGGGGCATTGAAGCTTTCTTT.